This TCR beta chain emerged from a study of blood T cell repertoires in COVID-19. The wider study: Sources were T cells, B-cell-depleted T cells, or PBMCs; the material itself was cDNA or gDNA.

Original processing methods: Reference gene primer amplification yielded estimated nucleated cell counts. Produced via immunoSEQ multiplex PCR; TCRdb's table is partial and in-frame only. That table is the source of V, J and clone size, and D and trimming were worked out from the DNA. Among just over 250,000 clones, about 88% were seen once, and the ten largest hold approximately 4%. The V end was cut by 5 bases, the J end by 4 bases, with 16 bases between. This CDR3 contains 15 residues. Germline V gene sequence: CDR1 SGHNT, CDR2 YYREEE (reference sequence). The material sequenced was PBMCs or T cells enriched from blood (not recorded which). This clonotype originated in a man aged 25 to 45 with acute COVID-19. The chain has TRBV5-4 and TRBJ1-5; D is perhaps TRBD1 (5 bases). The CDR3 loop reads CASSSQGVLNQPQHF. DNA of the CDR3: TGTGCCAGCAGTTCTCAAGGGGTCTTAAATCAGCCCCAGCATTTT.